Sequencing of this T cell receptor beta chain was carried out in a study of blood T cell repertoires in COVID-19. The CDR3 is 12 residues long. Germline CDR1 SGHRS, CDR2 YFSETQ. V lost 1 base to trimming and J lost 5 bases, with 6 bases between them. Original handling: Estimates of nucleated cell counts were drawn from the amplification of reference gene primers. Only in-frame clones appear in the TCRdb table, and some are missing; sequencing was by immunoSEQ multiplex PCR. V, J and clone size are those of that table, while D and trimming were read from the DNA. The data show a few hundred thousand clones, approximately 90% seen once. The participants were between roughly 18 and 89 years old and came from under 25 US areas. Cohorts were based on clinical histories the participants reported.

The chain couples TRBV5-1 to TRBJ2-5; D is undetermined. The sample comprised PBMCs or T cells enriched from blood (not recorded which). This clonotype was sampled from a woman aged 18-35 years who had recovered from COVID-19. The CDR3 DNA reads as TGCGCCAGCAGCTTGTTCCCGGAGACCCAGTACTTC. Translating gives CASSLFPETQYF. Drawing the rest from reference TRBV5-1 and TRBJ2-5, the complete variable domain is KAGVTQTPRYLIKTRGQQVTLSCSPISGHRSVSWYQQTPGQGLQFLFEYFSETQRNKGNFPGRFSGRQFSNSRSEMNVSTLELGDSALYLCASSLFPETQYFGPGTRLLVL.